This T cell receptor (beta chain) is drawn from a study of T-cell reconstitution after alpha-beta-depleted transplantation in children. Study-wide results and limits: By about two months after transplant, alpha-beta T cells reportedly arose from several hundred graft clones that had expanded. In some patients, recipient T cells and intrathymic progenitors surviving conditioning explained high day-60 diversity. Newly produced T cells mostly accounted for T-cell counts and diversity one year post-transplant.

This CDR3 has 13 residues. Germline CDR1 reads SQVTM; CDR2 reads ANQGSEA. The J segment lost 0 bases and the V segment lost 7 bases, leaving 4 bases of the junction unmatched. This clonotype was detected ten times or more. What it recognizes is unknown. TCRbeta library construction was performed incorporating unique molecular identifiers. TCRdb used MiXCR to reprocess the PCR reads, holding one entry per CDR3 protein. The top ten hold 0.65% to 0.9% of the sample, which has under 850,000 distinct CDR3 sequences, 13% seen once. The sequence derives from a girl aged 2 to 9 with congenital amegakaryocytic thrombocytopenia, due to receive a stem cell transplant. V gene TRBV29-1 combines with J gene TRBJ2-7, with 9 bases matching TRBD2. Sequencing was performed on PBMCs, taken before TCRalphabeta/CD19-depleted stem cell transplant. The CDR3 bases are TGCAGCGCTCTAGCGGGAAGCTCCTACGAGCAGTACTTC. Its protein product is CSALAGSSYEQYF.